The 25 T cell receptor beta chains in this list originate from one sample, sequenced in a study of blood T cell repertoires in COVID-19. Method: immunoSEQ multiplex PCR; TCRdb's copy keeps in-frame clones and lacks some. The profile shows approximately 170,000 clones, 84% of them singletons. The sample consisted of peripheral blood. The receptor source for this set is a human donor with acute or convalescent COVID-19. The donor label of this sample is uncertain.

The rearrangement uses TRBV11-2 and TRBJ2-5; 9 bases map to TRBD2. The CDR3 has 16 residues. V dropped 4 bases and J dropped 4; count of bases not matched to a gene: 10. The germline CDR1 and CDR2 sequences are SGHAT and FQNNGV. The CDR3, as DNA: TGTGCCAGCAGCTCCTCCTGGCGGGAGGGAAGAGAGACCCAGTACTTC. Amino acid sequence: CASSSSWREGRETQYF.

This clone came up once. V usage is TRBV7-2 and J usage is TRBJ2-3; a possible D gene is TRBD2 (7 bases). Germline-derived CDR1 and CDR2 are SGHTA and FQGNSA. Trimming removed 2 bases at V and 0 bases at J, with 12 bases between. This CDR3 has 16 residues. The CDR3 spells CASSLHGGASTDTQYF. Written as DNA, the CDR3 is TGTGCCAGCAGCTTACATGGGGGGGCGAGCACAGATACGCAGTATTTT.

In its sample, this clone was seen a few times. Other DNA sequences of this sample code for an identical CDR3. The CDR3 DNA reads TGCAGCGTTGGACTGTACAATGAGCAGTTCTTC. This translates into CSVGLYNEQFF. The rearrangement links TRBV29-1 to TRBJ2-1; D unclear. The CDR3 covers 11 residues. The V gene's germline CDR1 is SQVTM and CDR2 ANQGSEA. The V gene lost 4 bases and the J gene lost 4 bases, with 5 bases spanning the gap.

This clone was detected only once. This chain uses TRBV19 with TRBJ1-5; D might be TRBD1 (5 bases). Trimming left V 5 bases short and J 0 bases short, with 23 bases between. Germline V lookup: CDR1 LNHDA, CDR2 SQIVND (reference sequence). The CDR3 runs 19 residues. The CDR3 region is CASSPRVDRYLYSNQPQHF. CDR3 DNA: TGTGCCAGTAGTCCCAGGGTTGACCGATACCTATATAGCAATCAGCCCCAGCATTTT.

This clone was counted once. V gene TRBV2 combines with J gene TRBJ1-4; no reliable D call. The CDR3 covers 15 residues. Trimming shortened V by 3 bases and J by 5 bases, and 13 bases separated the two germline ends. CDR1 is SNHLY and CDR2 is FYNNEI in the germline V gene. The CDR3, as DNA: TGTGCCAGCAGTGACCTCGGAGCTCTCAATGAAAAACTGTTTTTT. Protein product: CASSDLGALNEKLFF.

The genes are TRBV2 and TRBJ1-4; TRBD1 is a possible D gene (6 bases). V gave up 0 bases and J gave up 0 bases, with 26 bases separating them. The germline V gene encodes CDR1 SNHLY and CDR2 FYNNEI. CDR3 size: 22 residues. CDR3: CASSEAFDMTGGVYPTNEKLFF. The CDR3 DNA sequence: TGTGCCAGCAGTGAAGCGTTCGACATGACAGGTGGGGTGTACCCAACTAATGAAAAACTGTTTTTT.

The chain employs TRBV6-5 and TRBJ2-3; 12 bases align to TRBD2. Looked up from germline, CDR1 is MNHEY and CDR2 is SVGAGI. J gave up 4 bases and V 6 bases, and 5 bases lay outside the gene matches. This CDR3 has 15 residues. The chain's CDR3 is CASSPLAGGSDTQYF. The DNA of the CDR3 is TGTGCCAGCAGCCCCCTAGCGGGGGGGTCAGATACGCAGTATTTT.

This clone was counted only a few times. The V call is TRBV30, the J call TRBJ1-2; D remains ambiguous. Germline V gene sequence: CDR1 GTSNPN, CDR2 SVGIG (reference sequence). The CDR3 runs 14 residues. Trimming stripped 0 bases from V and 6 bases from J, with 14 bases between. This CDR3 reads CAWSVVVKAHGYTF. CDR3 bases: TGTGCCTGGAGTGTGGTGGTAAAAGCGCATGGCTACACCTTC.

The V call is TRBV7-9, the J call TRBJ2-7; tentative D call: TRBD1 (6 bases). The CDR3 is 15 residues long. Trimming took 0 bases from V and 3 from J, leaving 12 bases between them. Germline loops: CDR1 SEHNR, CDR2 FQNEAQ (reference sequence). The CDR3 sequence is CASSLAQTGNYEQYF. The CDR3 DNA is TGTGCCAGCAGCTTAGCCCAGACAGGTAACTACGAGCAGTACTTC.

The chain combines TRBV19 with TRBJ1-5; TRBD1 aligns across 7 bases. CDR1 and CDR2 from the germline V gene are LNHDA and SQIVND (reference sequence). V was clipped by 4 bases and J by 0 bases; unmatched bases: 9. The CDR3 contains 17 residues. The CDR3 DNA follows: TGTGCCAGTAGTAACGGTGTGGGACAGAATAGCAATCAGCCCCAGCATTTT. Encoded protein: CASSNGVGQNSNQPQHF.

The rearrangement links TRBV3-1 (or the pseudogene TRBV3-2) to TRBJ1-2, with D possibly matching TRBD1 (5 bases). The germline V and J ends were trimmed by 0 bases and 4 bases, with 15 bases remaining between them. Germline V CDR1 and CDR2: LGHDT, YNNKEL (reference sequence). This CDR3 region has 16 residues. The CDR3 coding sequence is TGTGCCAGCAGCCAAGATAGGTGGGGGGGACCCTATGGCTACACCTTC. Protein sequence: CASSQDRWGGPYGYTF.

This clone was detected only once. CDR3 sequence reads: CASRKTGAKNIQYF. The DNA of the CDR3 is TGTGCCAGTAGAAAAACGGGAGCCAAAAACATTCAGTACTTC. J is TRBJ2-4 and V is TRBV19; the D is unclear. V was shortened by 6 bases and J by 0 bases, with 9 bases between the two germline ends. CDR1 is LNHDA and CDR2 is SQIVND in the germline V gene (reference sequence). The CDR3 is 14 residues long.

The V gene is TRBV18, the J gene TRBJ1-3; 9 bases agree with TRBD1. The CDR3 runs 16 residues. Per germline, CDR1 KGHSH and CDR2 LQKENI. Unmatched junction bases numbered 7, after V lost 3 bases and J lost 4 bases. CDR3 region: CASSPTQGAGGNTIYF. CDR3 DNA sequence: TGTGCCAGCTCACCGACACAGGGGGCTGGGGGAAACACCATATATTTT.

Remarks on this clone: A read error may produce the germline difference seen at one junction end. The V call is TRBV6-5, the J call TRBJ1-2; TRBD1 agrees at 8 bases. CDR1 is MNHEY, CDR2 SVGAGI, per germline. The CDR3 covers 12 residues. The CDR3 sequence: CASKEVQGAFPF. CDR3 bases: TGTGCCAGCAAAGAAGTCCAGGGGGCATTCCCCTTC.

This clone was recorded a few times. This chain connects TRBV19 to TRBJ1-1, with a tentative D call TRBD1 (6 bases). This CDR3 is 13 amino acids long. V was pared by 5 bases and J by 4 bases, with 11 bases between. Germline CDR1 reads LNHDA; CDR2 reads SQIVND (reference sequence). The CDR3 reads CASSGGHLTEAFF. The CDR3 DNA sequence: TGTGCCAGTAGTGGGGGACATCTCACTGAAGCTTTCTTT.

The V and J genes are TRBV6-5 and TRBJ1-4; tentative D call: TRBD1 (5 bases). This CDR3 is built from 15 residues. The V end lost 4 bases, the J end lost 1 base, and 10 bases lay between the germline ends. Per the germline V gene, CDR1 is MNHEY and CDR2 is SVGAGI. The chain's CDR3 is CASSSWGGTNEKLFF. The CDR3 region has the DNA TGTGCCAGCAGTTCCTGGGGGGGAACTAATGAAAAACTGTTTTTT.

The chain combines TRBV30 with TRBJ2-2, with 9 bases identical to TRBD1. Unmatched junction bases numbered 4, after V lost 5 bases and J lost 6 bases. This CDR3 spans 13 amino acids. Looked up from germline, CDR1 is GTSNPN and CDR2 is SVGIG (reference sequence). CDR3 region: CAWGTGRPGELFF. DNA for the CDR3: TGTGCCTGGGGGACAGGGAGGCCCGGGGAGCTGTTTTTT.

This clone has just a few counts. The V gene is TRBV6-5, the J gene TRBJ1-5, with D possibly TRBD1 on 6 matching bases. This CDR3 is 15 amino acids long. The germline V gene encodes CDR1 MNHEY and CDR2 SVGAGI. The ends were cut back, 6 bases at V and 2 bases at J, with 14 bases in the middle. This chain's CDR3 is CASRQGTSGNQPQHF. CDR3 nucleotide sequence: TGTGCCAGCAGGCAGGGGACAAGTGGCAATCAGCCCCAGCATTTT.

The J gene is TRBJ1-2, the V gene TRBV5-1; maybe TRBD1 (5 bases). The CDR3 covers 14 residues. Per germline, CDR1 SGHRS and CDR2 YFSETQ. The V gene lost 0 bases and the J gene lost 6 bases, with 12 bases spanning the gap. The CDR3 region has the DNA TGCGCCAGCAGCTTGGGATCGGGAGGGGATGGCTACACCTTC. This translates into CASSLGSGGDGYTF.

This clone was observed once. This chain joins TRBV6-2 or TRBV6-3 and TRBJ1-3, with D perhaps TRBD1 (6 bases). In germline, CDR1 is MNHEY, CDR2 SVGEGT. The CDR3 has 16 amino acids. Trimming removed 5 bases from V and 0 bases from J, with 14 bases in between. Here the CDR3 DNA reads TGTGCCAGCAGTACCGACAGGTTAGCCTCTGGAAACACCATATATTTT. Amino acids: CASSTDRLASGNTIYF.

This clone was counted a single time. The chain uses TRBV5-4 and TRBJ2-5; TRBD2 might be the D (6 bases). The CDR3 has 15 residues. The ends were cut back, 2 bases at V and 2 bases at J, with 13 bases in the middle. CDR1 SGHNT and CDR2 YYREEE come from the germline V gene (reference sequence). CDR3 DNA: TGTGCCAGCAGCTTTGGAATTAGCGGACAAGAGACCCAGTACTTC. It specifies CASSFGISGQETQYF.

This clone was observed a single time. For the CDR3, the DNA is TGTGCCAGCAGTGAAGGACTAGCGACCCGAGATACGCAGTATTTT. Translation: CASSEGLATRDTQYF. V and J are TRBV2 and TRBJ2-3; TRBD2 matches 8 bases. Germline-derived CDR1 and CDR2 are SNHLY and FYNNEI. This CDR3 is built from 15 residues. The J segment lost 5 bases and the V segment lost 1 base, leaving 5 bases of the junction unmatched.

This chain links TRBV25-1 with TRBJ2-1, with a possible D match to TRBD1 (5 bases). In germline, CDR1 is MGHDK, CDR2 SYGVNS. V was trimmed by 1 base and J by 3 bases, leaving 10 bases between them. The CDR3 runs to 15 residues. DNA for the CDR3: TGTGCCAGCAGTGAATTCCAGGGCCTCTACAATGAGCAGTTCTTC. Translating it yields CASSEFQGLYNEQFF.

This clone was detected a few times. The junction does not match germline at one end; this may be a read error. This CDR3 reads CASTLGTSLSSYNEQFF. CDR3 in DNA: TGTGCCAGCACCTTAGGCACTAGCCTGAGCTCCTACAATGAGCAGTTCTTC. This sequence joins TRBV7-9 and TRBJ2-1, with D perhaps matching TRBD2 (6 bases). Germline V gene sequence: CDR1 SEHNR, CDR2 FQNEAQ (reference sequence). This CDR3 comprises 17 residues.

The rearrangement links TRBV19 to TRBJ1-2; 12 nucleotides match TRBD1. The CDR3 length is 17 residues. V lost 5 bases, J lost 0 bases, and 7 bases stayed unmatched. Germline V gives CDR1 LNHDA, CDR2 SQIVND (reference sequence). CDR3 DNA sequence: TGTGCCAGTAGTTCCTACGGGACAGGGGGCTCTAACTATGGCTACACCTTC. Translating gives CASSSYGTGGSNYGYTF.